One sample yielded the 12 T cell receptor beta chains listed below, sequenced in a study of blood T cell repertoires in COVID-19. This table comes from immunoSEQ multiplex PCR, and its TCRdb copy is limited to in-frame clones, with some not included. The data hold 470,000 or so clones, with 80% to 90% observed a single time. The sample taken for sequencing was peripheral blood. The receptors shown here come from a human donor in a cohort sampled during active COVID-19.

The chain joins TRBV19 to TRBJ1-1, with D hard to call. V shed 8 bases and J shed 4 bases, with 11 bases lying between them. Germline lookup yields CDR1 LNHDA and CDR2 SQIVND (reference sequence). The CDR3 is 12 residues long. The CDR3 bases are TGTGCCAGTCGGGGTGGGAGCACTGAAGCTTTCTTT. Its protein is CASRGGSTEAFF. The entire variable domain, with the rest obtained from reference TRBV19 and TRBJ1-1, is as follows: DGGITQSPKYLFRKEGQNVTLSCEQNLNHDAMYWYRQDPGQGLRLIYYSQIVNDFQKGDIAEGYSVSREKKESFPLTVTSAQKNPTAFYLCASRGGSTEAFFGQGTRLTVV.

The rearrangement links TRBV14 to TRBJ1-2, with unresolved D. V shed 4 bases and J shed 3 bases, with 18 bases lying between them. The germline CDR1 and CDR2 sequences are SGHDN and FVKESK. The length of the CDR3 is 16 residues. The chain's CDR3 is CASSPFLSVPYYGYTF. DNA of the CDR3: TGTGCCAGCAGCCCTTTCCTCAGTGTACCCTACTATGGCTACACCTTC.

This clone was seen once. The chain combines TRBV3-1 (or the pseudogene TRBV3-2) with TRBJ2-7; a possible D gene is TRBD2 (5 bases). The V and J ends lost 4 bases and 3 bases respectively, with 22 bases between them. Germline V CDR1 and CDR2: LGHDT, YNNKEL (reference sequence). This CDR3 is built from 17 residues. DNA for the CDR3: TGTGCCAGCAGCCCACGAACTAGTTATTCCCCTCTCTACGAGCAGTACTTC. Amino acid sequence: CASSPRTSYSPLYEQYF.

This clone was observed a single time. The chain combines TRBV5-8 with TRBJ2-3, with 8 bases identical to TRBD2. CDR1 and CDR2 (germline): SGHTS, YDEGEE. This CDR3 has 17 amino acids. V lost 0 bases, J lost 7 bases, and 13 bases stayed unmatched. Written as DNA, the CDR3 is TGTGCCAGCAGCTTGGCCGACCGACTAGCGAGGGGCTATACGCAGTATTTT. This codes for CASSLADRLARGYTQYF.

This chain links TRBV3-1 (or the pseudogene TRBV3-2) with TRBJ2-7, with 8 positions matching TRBD1. The CDR3 runs to 15 residues. Germline V lookup: CDR1 LGHDT, CDR2 YNNKEL (reference sequence). V was clipped by 4 bases and J by 0 bases; unmatched bases: 5. The CDR3 nucleotides read TGTGCCAGCAGCCTTCGAGGGACAGGCTCCTACGAGCAGTACTTC. Translating it yields CASSLRGTGSYEQYF.

The rearrangement joins TRBV5-4 to TRBJ1-2, with D possibly being TRBD1 (5 bases). Deletions cut 4 bases from V and 4 bases from J, with 8 bases between. The CDR3 contains 12 residues. The germline V gene encodes CDR1 SGHNT and CDR2 YYREEE (reference sequence). The CDR3 DNA is TGTGCCAGCAGCCCCCAGGGCTATGGCTACACCTTC. This sequence encodes CASSPQGYGYTF.

In this sample, this clone turned up once. The chain carries TRBV29-1 and TRBJ1-4, with TRBD1 identical over 7 bases. The V and J ends lost 6 bases and 2 bases, in that order; junction bases with no gene match: 3. The CDR3 loop spans 13 amino acids. The V gene's germline CDR1 is SQVTM and CDR2 ANQGSEA. This CDR3 reads CSVGQATNEKLFF. CDR3 in DNA: TGCAGCGTCGGACAGGCGACTAATGAAAAACTGTTTTTT.

The V gene is TRBV4-3, the J gene TRBJ2-1; 10 nucleotides agree with TRBD1. The CDR3 consists of 16 residues. Looked up from germline, CDR1 is LGHNA and CDR2 is YSLEER. V lost 1 base and J lost 9; bases outside the gene matches: 9. The CDR3 here is CASSQADRGRESEQFF. DNA for the CDR3: TGCGCCAGCAGCCAAGCCGACAGGGGGCGCGAGAGTGAGCAGTTCTTC.

In this sample, this clone turned up a few times. The chain recombines TRBV6-5 with TRBJ1-2, with D tentatively TRBD1 (5 bases). V shed 7 bases and J shed 4 bases, with 16 bases lying between them. The V gene's germline CDR1 is MNHEY and CDR2 SVGAGI. This CDR3 is 14 amino acids long. The CDR3 loop reads CASTEWGRSYGYTF. The DNA of the CDR3 is TGTGCCAGCACAGAATGGGGCAGGTCCTATGGCTACACCTTC.

This clone was counted once. V usage is TRBV6-5 and J usage is TRBJ1-1; 7 bases fit TRBD1. Looked up from germline, CDR1 is MNHEY and CDR2 is SVGAGI. V was clipped by 6 bases and J by 6 bases; unmatched bases: 7. This CDR3 comprises 13 residues. The CDR3 sequence is CASRPTGAPEAFF. The CDR3 bases are TGTGCCAGCAGACCCACAGGGGCCCCTGAAGCTTTCTTT.

On this clone: The junction does not match germline at one end; this may be a read error. The rearrangement uses TRBV30 and TRBJ1-2; no definite D call. The germline V gene has CDR1 GTSNPN and CDR2 SVGIG (reference sequence). The CDR3 contains 9 residues. The CDR3: CRGTDPTLF. The CDR3 region has the DNA TGCCGGGGAACAGACCCCACCCTCTTC.

V gene TRBV28 combines with J gene TRBJ1-3, with D uncertain. This CDR3 comprises 13 residues. The V gene lost 2 bases and the J gene lost 9 bases, with 11 bases spanning the gap. Germline CDR1 MDHEN, CDR2 SYDVKM. CDR3 DNA sequence: TGTGCCAGCAGTTTAAAAACTCGGGGCACCATATATTTT. Translating gives CASSLKTRGTIYF.